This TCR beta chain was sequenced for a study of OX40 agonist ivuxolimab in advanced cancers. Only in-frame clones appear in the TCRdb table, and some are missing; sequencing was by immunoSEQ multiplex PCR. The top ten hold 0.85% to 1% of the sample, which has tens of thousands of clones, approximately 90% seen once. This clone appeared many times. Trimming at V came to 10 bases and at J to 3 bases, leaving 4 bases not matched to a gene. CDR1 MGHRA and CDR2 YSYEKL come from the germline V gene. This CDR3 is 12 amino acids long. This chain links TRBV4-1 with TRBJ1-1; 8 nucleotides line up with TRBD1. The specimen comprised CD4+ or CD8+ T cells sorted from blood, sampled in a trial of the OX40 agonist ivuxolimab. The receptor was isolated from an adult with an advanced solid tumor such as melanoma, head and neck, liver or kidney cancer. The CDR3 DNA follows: TGCGCCACCAGGGGACAGGACACTGAAGCTTTCTTT. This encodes CATRGQDTEAFF.